Described below is a single TCR beta chain sequence and its context. Its specificity is not known. This sample is part of a study of immune cell composition in non-small cell lung cancer. Study-wide context: Most cases were lung adenocarcinoma or squamous cell carcinoma.

Whole-study results and caveats: Tumour TCR-beta clonality was not significantly tied to smoking pack-years. Squamous lung tumours showed higher top 10 clone scores and clonality than adenocarcinomas. It was not proven that tumour-reactive clones equal dominant tumour-associated clones.

The protocol was immunoSEQ multiplex PCR, while the TCRdb copy is restricted to in-frame clones and leaves out a portion. The table includes under 750 clones, 73% detected once. The germline gives CDR1 WSHSY, CDR2 SAAADI. The CDR3 length is 14 residues. V lost 7 bases, J lost 8 bases, and 7 bases stayed unmatched. Sequencing used lung tumor tissue. This receptor was identified in a human donor with non-small cell lung cancer. The chain couples TRBV10-2 to TRBJ2-3; TRBD2 matches at 12 bases. For the CDR3, the DNA is TGCGCCAGCAACTCACTAGCGGGAGGCACTACGCAGTATTTT. It yields the protein CASNSLAGGTTQYF.